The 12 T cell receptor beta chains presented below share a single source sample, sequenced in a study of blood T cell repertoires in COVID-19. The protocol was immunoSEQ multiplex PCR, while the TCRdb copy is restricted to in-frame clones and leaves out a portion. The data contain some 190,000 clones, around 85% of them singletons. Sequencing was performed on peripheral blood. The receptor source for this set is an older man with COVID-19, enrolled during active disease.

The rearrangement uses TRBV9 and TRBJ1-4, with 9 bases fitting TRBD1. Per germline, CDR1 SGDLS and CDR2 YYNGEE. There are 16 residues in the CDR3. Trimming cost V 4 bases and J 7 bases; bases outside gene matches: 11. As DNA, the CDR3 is TGTGCCAGCAGCTTGGGAGTTGGGACAGGGTCTGAAAAACTGTTTTTT. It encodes CASSLGVGTGSEKLFF.

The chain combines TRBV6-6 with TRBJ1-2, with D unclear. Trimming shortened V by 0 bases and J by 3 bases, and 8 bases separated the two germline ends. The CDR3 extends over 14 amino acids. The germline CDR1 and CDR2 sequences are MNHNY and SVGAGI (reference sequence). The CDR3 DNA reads TGTGCCAGCAGTTACTCAGTGCGATACTATGGCTACACCTTC. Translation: CASSYSVRYYGYTF.

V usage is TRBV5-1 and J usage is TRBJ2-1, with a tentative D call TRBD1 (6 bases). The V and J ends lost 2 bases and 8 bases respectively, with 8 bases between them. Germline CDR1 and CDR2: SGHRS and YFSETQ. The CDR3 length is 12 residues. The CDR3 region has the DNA TGCGCCAGCAGCTTTGAGGGGGATGAGCAGTTCTTC. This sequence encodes CASSFEGDEQFF.

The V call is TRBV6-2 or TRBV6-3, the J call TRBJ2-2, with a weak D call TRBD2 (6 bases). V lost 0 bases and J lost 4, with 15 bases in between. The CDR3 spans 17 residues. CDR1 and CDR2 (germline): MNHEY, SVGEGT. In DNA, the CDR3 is TGTGCCAGCAGTTACTCGAACACGGGGGAGGTCACCGGGGAGCTGTTTTTT. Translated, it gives CASSYSNTGEVTGELFF.

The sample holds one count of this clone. The CDR3 bases are TGTGCCAGCAGTGAGTACAGGGGGGACGAGCAGTACTTC. Translating it yields CASSEYRGDEQYF. The rearrangement uses TRBV6-4 and TRBJ2-7, with 8 bases that match TRBD1. Trimming took 3 bases from V and 5 from J; bases not matched to a gene: 3. The CDR3 loop spans 13 amino acids. Germline CDR1 is MRHNA and CDR2 is SNTAGT.

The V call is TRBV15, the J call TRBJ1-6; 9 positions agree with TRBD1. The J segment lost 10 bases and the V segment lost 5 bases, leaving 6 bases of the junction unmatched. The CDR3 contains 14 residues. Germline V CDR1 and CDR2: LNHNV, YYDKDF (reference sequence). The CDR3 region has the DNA TGTGCCACCAGCCCGACAGGGGGTCCCTCACCCCTCCACTTT. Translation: CATSPTGGPSPLHF.

The CDR3 sequence: CASSLAGQGGQPQHF. Here the CDR3 DNA reads TGTGCCAGCAGCCTCGCGGGACAGGGCGGCCAGCCCCAGCATTTT. This chain uses TRBV9 with TRBJ1-5, with TRBD1 matching over 9 bases. There are 15 residues in the CDR3. In germline, CDR1 is SGDLS, CDR2 YYNGEE. The V segment lost 4 bases and the J segment 7 bases; nucleotides outside the gene matches: 9. The complete variable domain, with remaining parts taken from reference TRBV9 and TRBJ1-5, reads DSGVTQTPKHLITATGQRVTLRCSPRSGDLSVYWYQQSLDQGLQFLIQYYNGEERAKGNILERFSAQQFPDLHSELNLSSLELGDSALYFCASSLAGQGGQPQHFGDGTRLSIL.

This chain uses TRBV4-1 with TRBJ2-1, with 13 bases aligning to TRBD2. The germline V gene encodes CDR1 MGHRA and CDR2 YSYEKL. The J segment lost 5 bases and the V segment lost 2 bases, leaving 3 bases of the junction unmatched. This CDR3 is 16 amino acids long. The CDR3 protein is CASSQWGLAGNNEQFF. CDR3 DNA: TGCGCCAGCAGCCAATGGGGACTAGCGGGGAACAATGAGCAGTTCTTC.

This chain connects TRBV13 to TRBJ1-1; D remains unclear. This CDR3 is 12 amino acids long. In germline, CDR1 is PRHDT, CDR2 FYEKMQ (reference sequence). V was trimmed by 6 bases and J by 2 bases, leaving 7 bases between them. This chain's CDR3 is CASSQANTEAFF. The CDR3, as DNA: TGTGCCAGCAGTCAGGCAAACACTGAAGCTTTCTTT.

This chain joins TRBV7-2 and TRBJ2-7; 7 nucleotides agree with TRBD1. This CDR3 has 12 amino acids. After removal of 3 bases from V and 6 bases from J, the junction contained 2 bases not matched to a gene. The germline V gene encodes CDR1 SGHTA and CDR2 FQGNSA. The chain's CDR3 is CASSFEGAEQYF. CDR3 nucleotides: TGTGCCAGCAGCTTTGAGGGGGCCGAGCAGTACTTC. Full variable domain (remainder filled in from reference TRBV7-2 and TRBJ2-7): GAGVSQSPSNKVTEKGKDVELRCDPISGHTALYWYRQSLGQGLEFLIYFQGNSAPDKSGLPSDRFSAERTGGSVSTLTIQRTQQEDSAVYLCASSFEGAEQYFGPGTRLTVT.

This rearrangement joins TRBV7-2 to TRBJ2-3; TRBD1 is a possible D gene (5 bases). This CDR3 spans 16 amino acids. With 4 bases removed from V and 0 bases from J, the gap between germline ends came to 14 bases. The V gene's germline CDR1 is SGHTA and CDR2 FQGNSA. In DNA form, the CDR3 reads TGTGCCAGCAGCTGGGGCGGTTACACTAGCACAGATACGCAGTATTTT. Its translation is CASSWGGYTSTDTQYF.

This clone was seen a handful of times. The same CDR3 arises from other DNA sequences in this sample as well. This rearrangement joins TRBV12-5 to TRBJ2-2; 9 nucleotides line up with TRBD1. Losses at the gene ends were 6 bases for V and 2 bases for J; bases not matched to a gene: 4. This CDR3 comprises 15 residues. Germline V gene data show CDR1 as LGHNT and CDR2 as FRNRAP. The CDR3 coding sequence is TGTGCTAGTGGAAAGGGACAGGGAAACACCGGGGAGCTGTTTTTT. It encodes CASGKGQGNTGELFF.